These 25 T cell receptor beta chains came from one sample sequenced in a study of kidney transplant recipient with SARS-CoV-2 infection. TCRdb passed the reads through MiXCR, listing each CDR3 protein once. The data show roughly 250,000 distinct CDR3 sequences, around 30% seen once. The sample consisted of a blood sample, taken at baseline and on roughly day 110 from a kidney transplant recipient. These receptors came from a male patient aged 25-45 years who had COVID-19 and was a kidney transplant recipient. Some T cells may originate from the graft donor.

This clonotype was seen many times. The chain joins TRBV7-4 to TRBJ1-2, with D unclear. The length of the CDR3 is 17 residues. Germline CDR1 is SGHVT and CDR2 is SQSDAQ. V gave up 5 bases and J gave up 4 bases, with 23 bases separating them. The CDR3, as DNA: TGTGCCAGCAGCCGTCCTTGTTCAGCTCGAAAGACCTATGGCTACACCTTC. Translating gives CASSRPCSARKTYGYTF.

Comment on this clonotype: Just one base apart from a much larger clone, this may be a read error. The chain couples TRBV27 to TRBJ2-7; TRBD2 aligns across 10 bases. The CDR3 has 14 amino acids. With V trimmed by 5 bases and J by 4 bases, 5 bases remained unmatched. Germline V lookup: CDR1 MNHEY, CDR2 SMNVEV (reference sequence). The DNA for the CDR3 is TGTGCCAGCAGTCCAAGTAGCGGGAGGTACGAGCAGTACTTC. It translates to CASSPSSGRYEQYF.

This clonotype came up many times. This chain links TRBV13 with TRBJ1-6, with TRBD1 matching over 12 bases. The CDR3 sequence is 17 residues long. CDR1 PRHDT and CDR2 FYEKMQ come from the germline V gene (reference sequence). With V trimmed by 1 base and J by 8 bases, 6 bases remained unmatched. CDR3 DNA sequence: TGTGCCAGCAGCTTAGACGGGACAGGGGGCAAGGATTCACCCCTCCACTTT. It is translated as CASSLDGTGGKDSPLHF.

Ten or more counts support this clonotype. The rearrangement joins TRBV15 to TRBJ2-7; perhaps D is TRBD1 or TRBD2 (6 bases each). Between the trimmed V and J ends, which lost 0 bases and 6 bases, there was a span of 12 bases. From germline, CDR1 is LNHNV and CDR2 YYDKDF (reference sequence). The CDR3 runs 14 residues. CDR3 bases: TGTGCCACCAGCAGAGATAGCAGGGGAGGCGAGCAGTACTTC. Translating gives CATSRDSRGGEQYF. Complete variable domain (other parts from reference TRBV15 and TRBJ2-7): DAMVIQNPRYQVTQFGKPVTLSCSQTLNHNVMYWYQQKSSQAPKLLFHYYDKDFNNEADTPDNFQSRRPNTSFCFLDIRSPGLGDTAMYLCATSRDSRGGEQYFGPGTRLTVT.

In this sample, this clonotype turned up many times. V is TRBV4-1 and J is TRBJ1-5; weak D call: TRBD1 (6 bases). Trimming shortened V by 4 bases and J by 5 bases, and 15 bases separated the two germline ends. This CDR3 comprises 15 residues. Germline assignment: CDR1 MGHRA and CDR2 YSYEKL. The CDR3 spells CASSLLNRDDQPQHF. CDR3 nucleotide sequence: TGCGCCAGCAGCCTCCTCAACAGGGACGATCAGCCCCAGCATTTT.

This clonotype occurred many times. The J gene is TRBJ2-7, the V gene TRBV6-8; TRBD2 matches 11 bases. Germline trimming cut 7 bases from V and 4 bases from J; bases unmatched to any gene: 9. Germline lookup yields CDR1 MNHGY and CDR2 SAAAGT. The CDR3 is 15 residues long. CDR3 region: CASNKGLADSYEQYF. The CDR3 DNA sequence: TGTGCCAGCAATAAGGGACTAGCGGACTCTTACGAGCAGTACTTC.

This clonotype was detected ten times or more. The V and J genes are TRBV15 and TRBJ2-7; 12 bases are shared with TRBD1. This CDR3 is 16 amino acids long. The germline CDR1 and CDR2 sequences are LNHNV and YYDKDF (reference sequence). The J segment lost 4 bases and the V segment lost 4 bases, leaving 8 bases of the junction unmatched. CDR3 residues: CATSTGAGQGAYEQYF. In DNA form, the CDR3 reads TGTGCCACCAGCACCGGGGCGGGACAGGGGGCGTACGAGCAGTACTTC.

This clonotype was observed many times. The chain links TRBV7-9 to TRBJ1-2; D remains ambiguous. Germline V lookup: CDR1 SEHNR, CDR2 FQNEAQ (reference sequence). V dropped 5 bases and J dropped 8 bases, with 18 bases sitting between them. The length of the CDR3 is 14 residues. The CDR3 DNA is TGTGCCAGCAGCCCGGGATCTCCGCTCCCCGGCTACACCTTC. This sequence encodes CASSPGSPLPGYTF.

This clonotype occurred many times. The chain uses TRBV7-6 and TRBJ1-2; D call uncertain. The germline V gene encodes CDR1 SGHVS and CDR2 FNYEAQ. This CDR3 contains 17 residues. Trimming cost V 3 bases and J 4 bases, with 21 bases left between them. The CDR3 DNA reads TGTGCCAGCAGCTTGGGGATTGAATCTCGAAAGACCTATGGCTACACCTTC. Residues: CASSLGIESRKTYGYTF.

Notes on this clonotype: Just one base apart from a much larger clone, this may be a read error. This chain connects TRBV12-3 or TRBV12-4 to TRBJ2-2; D perhaps matches TRBD1 (6 bases). With 8 bases removed from V and 4 bases from J, the gap between germline ends came to 20 bases. The CDR3 length is 16 residues. CDR3 nucleotide sequence: TGTGCCAGCGGTCCAGTTAAGGCAGGGGCCACCGGGGAGCTGTTTTTT. Translated, it gives CASGPVKAGATGELFF.

Turning to this clonotype: This may be a read error, as it is one base from a much larger clone. This chain joins TRBV3-2 and TRBJ2-3; the D call TRBD2 from the table was never checked on the DNA. TRBV3-2 is given as a pseudogene. The CDR3 totals 13 residues. DNA for the CDR3: TGTGCCAGCAGGGGAGACTGGCCCGATACGCGGTATTTT. Its translation: CASRGDWPDTRYF.

The genes are TRBV9 and TRBJ2-5; TRBD2 agrees at 7 bases. The J call may be faulty, since TRBJ2-7 better matches the DNA end. Per the germline V gene, CDR1 is SGDLS and CDR2 is YYNGEE. CDR3 size: 15 residues. The CDR3 loop reads CASSPHPAGEYEQYF. CDR3 nucleotide sequence: TGTGCCAGCAGCCCCCACCCTGCGGGGGAGTACGAGCAGTACTTC.

To note about this clonotype: A much larger clonotype is one base distant, so this may be a read error. The chain carries TRBV6-1 and TRBJ2-3, with D perhaps TRBD1 (8 bases). The CDR3 loop spans 14 amino acids. Germline lookup yields CDR1 MNHNS and CDR2 SASEGT. The CDR3 here is CASSVDREGDTRYF. The CDR3 DNA reads as TGTGCCAGCAGTGTGGACAGGGAGGGTGATACGCGGTATTTT.

This clonotype has ten or more counts. The genes are TRBV7-9 and TRBJ1-5, with a tentative D call TRBD1 (5 bases). Trimming pared 1 base from V and 12 bases from J, leaving 13 bases between. The CDR3 sequence is 13 residues long. Germline CDR1 is SEHNR and CDR2 is FQNEAQ (reference sequence). CDR3 protein: CASSLGWGSFQHF. The CDR3 region has the DNA TGTGCCAGCAGCTTAGGGTGGGGCAGTTTCCAGCATTTT.

Concerning this clonotype itself: A read error may be the cause here, since a much bigger clone is one base away. The DNA of the CDR3 is TGTGCCAGCACACCCCGACAGGGGACTGAAGCTTTCTTT. It translates to CASTPRQGTEAFF. V usage is TRBV18 and J usage is TRBJ1-1; 8 bases fit TRBD1. Germline CDR1 and CDR2: KGHSH and LQKENI. The CDR3 contains 13 residues.

The chain recombines TRBV20-1 with TRBJ2-5, with D possibly matching TRBD2 (6 bases). This CDR3 region has 14 residues. Germline V gives CDR1 DFQATT, CDR2 SNEGSKA (reference sequence). Here the CDR3 DNA reads TGCAATGCCCCCCCACTAGCCGAACAAGAGACCCAGTACTTC. Residues: CNAPPLAEQETQYF.

Comments on this clonotype: This may be a read error: a much more frequent sequence differs by one nucleotide. The genes are TRBV3-1 and TRBJ2-1; TRBD2 might be the D (6 bases). This CDR3 spans 15 amino acids. The ends were cut back, 0 bases at V and 6 bases at J, with 12 bases in the middle. Germline V gene sequence: CDR1 LGHDT, CDR2 YNNKEL (reference sequence). The CDR3 spells CASSQEAGTCNEQFF. The CDR3 DNA follows: TGTGCCAGCAGCCAAGAGGCGGGAACTTGCAATGAGCAGTTCTTC.

Regarding this clonotype: A read error is possible here, since a much larger clone lies one base away. The gene calls are TRBV3-1 and TRBJ1-1, with D hard to call. The CDR3 contains 17 residues. Germline values: CDR1 LGHDT, CDR2 YNNKEL (reference sequence). CDR3 nucleotides: TGTGCCAGCAGCATGGCACGTCCCATTTCAATTCGCACTGAAGCTTCCTTT. Translated, it gives CASSMARPISIRTEASF. Using reference TRBV3-1 and TRBJ1-1 for the parts outside the CDR3, the full variable domain is DTAVSQTPKYLVTQMGNDKSIKCEQNLGHDTMYWYKQDSKKFLKIMFSYNNKELIINETVPNRFSPKSPDKAHLNLHINSLELGDSAVYFCASSMARPISIRTEASFGQGTRLTVV.

The sample holds many counts of this clonotype. The genes are TRBV12-3 or TRBV12-4 and TRBJ2-3; 8 bases match TRBD2. The CDR3 has 14 residues. Trimming cost V 9 bases and J 4 bases; bases outside gene matches: 9. The CDR3 sequence is CASSDGGASDTQYF. CDR3 coding DNA: TGTGCCAGTAGCGACGGGGGGGCGTCAGATACGCAGTATTTT.

This clonotype was seen many times. The chain carries TRBV12-3 or TRBV12-4 and TRBJ2-7; D is perhaps TRBD2 (5 bases). The length of the CDR3 is 11 residues. Trimming left V 4 bases short and J 6 bases short, with 7 bases between. CDR3 DNA sequence: TGTGCCAGCAGTTACGGGGTCGAGCAGTACTTC. This gives the protein CASSYGVEQYF.

This clonotype was recorded only once. A single base separates this from a much larger clone, so it may be a read error. The gene calls are TRBV10-3 and TRBJ1-1; 9 bases align to TRBD1. The CDR3 is made up of 13 amino acids. Germline CDR1 and CDR2: ENHRY and SYGVKD. The CDR3 DNA is TGTGCCATCAGTGGGACAGGGGACTCCGAAGCTTCCTTT. This codes for CAISGTGDSEASF.

This clonotype was counted many times. The CDR3, as DNA: TGTGCCAGCAGGAGTAAAATAGCTACAGTCATGCAAGATACGCAGTATTTT. This sequence encodes CASRSKIATVMQDTQYF. The gene calls are TRBV21-1 and TRBJ2-3. TRBV21-1 is tagged as a pseudogene. The CDR3 totals 17 residues.

This clonotype was seen a few times. The chain links TRBV10-1 to TRBJ2-1; 7 positions agree with TRBD1. From germline, CDR1 is WNHNN and CDR2 SYGVQD (reference sequence). This CDR3 has 16 residues. Trimming took 2 bases from V and 2 from J; bases not matched to a gene: 6. The CDR3, as DNA: TGCGCCAGCAGTGAGCGGTATACAGGGGCCTACAATGAGCAGTTCTTC. It specifies CASSERYTGAYNEQFF.

This clonotype was observed at least ten times. The chain has TRBV18 and TRBJ1-2, with a tentative D call TRBD1 (5 bases). The germline gives CDR1 KGHSH, CDR2 LQKENI. This CDR3 has 19 residues. V was clipped by 5 bases and J by 6 bases, with 31 bases between them. CDR3 sequence reads: CASSILIGQAQTGGHGYTF. In DNA, the CDR3 is TGTGCCAGCTCAATACTTATAGGGCAGGCCCAAACAGGAGGGCATGGCTACACCTTC.

This clonotype was observed many times. The chain is built from TRBV3-1 and TRBJ1-1; D remains unclear. This CDR3 is 17 amino acids long. Germline values: CDR1 LGHDT, CDR2 YNNKEL (reference sequence). The V gene lost 5 bases and the J gene lost 4 bases, with 23 bases spanning the gap. The CDR3 protein is CASSINHPISIRTEAFF. For the CDR3, the DNA is TGTGCCAGCAGCATTAATCATCCCATTTCAATTCGCACTGAAGCTTTCTTT.